Listed here are 18 T cell receptor beta chains from one sample, sequenced in a study of T cell clonality in common variable immunodeficiency. Assay used: immunoSEQ multiplex PCR; TCRdb lists only in-frame clones, some missing. This set yields 40,000 to 55,000 clones and no singletons; the top ten hold approximately 5.9%. Source material: peripheral blood mononuclear cells. The source of these receptors is a person between 18 and 70 years old in good health.

This clone was detected ten times or more. Sequencing ends 3 residues short of the CDR3 end; the germline J gene provides the rest. The J gene is TRBJ2-4, the V gene TRBV18; possibly TRBD2 for D (6 bases). Trimming shortened V by 2 bases and J by 0 bases, and 11 bases separated the two germline ends. Germline V gene data show CDR1 as KGHSH and CDR2 as LQKENI. The CDR3 contains 16 residues. The CDR3 loop reads CASSPGAGGAKNIQYF. The DNA read from the CDR3 is TGTGCCAGCTCACCAGGAGCGGGTGGAGCCAAAAACATT.

Ten or more counts support this clone. The read is 3 residues too short to cover the CDR3 end, so that end is filled in from the germline J gene. This chain links TRBV20-1 with TRBJ2-3, with D unclear. The CDR3 consists of 15 residues. The V end lost 1 base, the J end lost 2 bases, and 13 bases lay between the germline ends. CDR1 is DFQATT and CDR2 is SNEGSKA in the germline V gene (reference sequence). The CDR3 loop reads CSARGLDRLTDTQYF. CDR3 DNA (partial): TGCAGTGCTAGAGGTCTCGACCGACTCACAGATACG.

This clone was found many times. The CDR3 end lies 3 residues beyond the end of the read and is filled in from the germline J gene. The rearrangement joins TRBV7-7 to TRBJ2-7; 7 bases map to TRBD1. Germline V gives CDR1 SSHAT, CDR2 FNYEAQ (reference sequence). V trimming: 1 base; J trimming: 2 bases; junction bases outside the gene matches: 2. The CDR3 extends over 14 amino acids. CDR3 DNA, as far as it was read: TGTGCCAGCAGCTTAGGGCAGGGGGCCTACGAG. It specifies CASSLGQGAYE. The entire CDR3 protein is CASSLGQGAYEQYF.

At least ten counts were recorded for this clone. The CDR3 extends 3 residues past the end of the read, so its final part is completed from the germline J gene. This sequence joins TRBV30 and TRBJ2-3, with a weak D call TRBD1 (6 bases). The germline gives CDR1 GTSNPN, CDR2 SVGIG (reference sequence). This CDR3 region has 15 residues. Trimming took 1 base from V and 2 from J, leaving 13 bases between them. The CDR3 bases that were read are TGTGCCTGGAGTGCCACAGGGAGTGTCACAGATACG. This sequence encodes CAWSATGSVTDT. The whole CDR3 sequence is CAWSATGSVTDTQYF.

There are many counts of this clone. The DNA ends 3 residues before the CDR3 does, and the rest of the CDR3 is filled in from the germline J gene. The chain uses TRBV7-9 and TRBJ1-2, with 9 bases identical to TRBD1. The CDR3 contains 15 residues. Germline-derived CDR1 and CDR2 are SEHNR and FQNEAQ (reference sequence). With 4 bases clipped from V and 7 bases from J, the junction kept 10 bases outside the gene matches. The part of the CDR3 DNA that was read is TGTGCCAGCAGCTCTAGCTGGGACAGGGTCGTTGGC. This encodes CASSSSWDRVVG. From start to end, the CDR3 is CASSSSWDRVVGYTF.

As regards this clone: With the read ending 3 residues before the CDR3 end, the germline J gene is used to fill in that end. The chain employs TRBV30 and TRBJ2-4, with 11 bases lining up with TRBD1. Germline CDR1 is GTSNPN and CDR2 is SVGIG (reference sequence). The CDR3 covers 13 residues. The CDR3 sequence is CAWGGQGDYGQYF. The CDR3 bases that were read are TGTGCCTGGGGGGGACAGGGGGACTATGGT.

Turning to this clone: Read sequence stops 3 residues before the CDR3 end, and the germline J gene provides the missing end. This chain links TRBV30 with TRBJ2-4, with 8 bases identical to TRBD1. CDR1 and CDR2 (germline): GTSNPN, SVGIG (reference sequence). This CDR3 spans 13 amino acids. CDR3 sequence: CAWSLTGAYGQYF. Partial CDR3 DNA: TGTGCCTGGAGTCTGACAGGGGCCTATGGT.

This clone was counted ten times or more. Coverage ceases 3 residues before the CDR3 finishes, and the germline J gene fills in the end. V is TRBV18 and J is TRBJ1-4; 7 positions agree with TRBD1. The CDR3 is 17 residues long. The V segment lost 0 bases and the J segment 5 bases; nucleotides outside the gene matches: 9. CDR1 and CDR2 (germline): KGHSH, LQKENI. The CDR3 here is CASSPPGQGVLNEKLFF. The CDR3 DNA, read in part, is TGTGCCAGCTCACCACCTGGCCAGGGGGTCCTCAATGAAAAA.

At least ten counts were recorded for this clone. The CDR3 end is not reached by the read, which stops 3 residues before it; the germline J gene fills it in. The chain carries TRBV5-6 and TRBJ2-2, with a tentative D call TRBD2 (5 bases). CDR1 is SGHDT and CDR2 is YYEEEE in the germline V gene. The CDR3 is 14 amino acids. This chain's CDR3 is CASSFGVGYEKLFF. Partial CDR3 DNA: TGTGCCAGCAGCTTCGGGGTGGGGTATGAAAAG.

This clone was seen many times. Sequencing ends 3 residues short of the CDR3 end; the germline J gene provides the rest. The chain is built from TRBV13 and TRBJ1-4; 11 bases are a match to TRBD1. The length of the CDR3 is 15 residues. Trimming at V came to 5 bases and at J to 8 bases, leaving 7 bases not matched to a gene. Germline assignment: CDR1 PRHDT and CDR2 FYEKMQ (reference sequence). The CDR3 bases that were read are TGTGCCAGCAGCCTGGGGACAGGGGGAAGGGAAAAA. Translating gives CASSLGTGGREK. The full CDR3 protein is CASSLGTGGREKLFF.

This clone came up many times. The read ends 3 residues early relative to the CDR3; the germline J gene fills the gap. J is TRBJ2-2 and V is TRBV19; D may be TRBD2 (6 bases). Trimming shortened V by 4 bases and J by 6 bases, and 18 bases separated the two germline ends. Looked up from germline, CDR1 is LNHDA and CDR2 is SQIVND (reference sequence). The CDR3 totals 16 residues. The CDR3 here is CASSKAPGGIAGELFF. The DNA read from the CDR3 is TGTGCCAGTAGTAAAGCGCCTGGGGGGATTGCCGGGGAG. The complete variable domain, with remaining parts taken from reference TRBV19 and TRBJ2-2, reads DGGITQSPKYLFRKEGQNVTLSCEQNLNHDAMYWYRQDPGQGLRLIYYSQIVNDFQKGDIAEGYSVSREKKESFPLTVTSAQKNPTAFYLCASSKAPGGIAGELFFGEGSRLTVL.

This clone occurred many times. Coverage ceases 3 residues before the CDR3 finishes, and the germline J gene fills in the end. The chain uses TRBV7-7 and TRBJ2-6; D not resolved. The CDR3 covers 15 residues. V dropped 5 bases and J dropped 2 bases, with 10 bases sitting between them. The V gene's germline CDR1 is SSHAT and CDR2 FNYEAQ (reference sequence). The CDR3: CASSPQIAGANVLTF. Partial CDR3 DNA: TGTGCCAGCAGCCCTCAGATCGCTGGGGCCAACGTC. Full variable domain (outside the CDR3, taken from reference TRBV7-7 and TRBJ2-6): GAGVSQSPRYKVTKRGQDVTLRCDPISSHATLYWYQQALGQGPEFLTYFNYEAQPDKSGLPSDRFSAERPEGSISTLTIQRTEQRDSAMYRCASSPQIAGANVLTFGAGSRLTVL.

This clone was recorded many times. The CDR3 end lies 3 residues beyond the end of the read and is filled in from the germline J gene. The J gene is TRBJ2-3, the V gene TRBV5-1, with a tentative D call TRBD2 (5 bases). Deletions cut 0 bases from V and 3 bases from J, with 8 bases between. Germline CDR1 SGHRS, CDR2 YFSETQ. The CDR3 length is 14 residues. Incomplete CDR3 DNA: TGCGCCAGCAGCTTGGAAGCGGATACAGATACG. This codes for CASSLEADTDT. The complete CDR3 protein is CASSLEADTDTQYF.

This clone was recorded at least ten times. The CDR3 end lies 3 residues beyond the end of the read and is filled in from the germline J gene. The rearrangement links TRBV30 to TRBJ1-2; 7 bases fit TRBD1. Germline CDR1 and CDR2: GTSNPN and SVGIG (reference sequence). The CDR3 loop spans 15 amino acids. The DNA read from the CDR3 is TGTGCCTGGAGGGCCGACAGGGCTAAAGTCTACGGC. It specifies CAWRADRAKVYG. The full CDR3 sequence reads CAWRADRAKVYGYTF.

This clone was detected many times. The missing CDR3 end, 3 residues past where the read stops, is filled in from the germline J gene. The J gene is TRBJ2-5, the V gene TRBV20-1, with TRBD2 matching over 12 bases. Looked up from germline, CDR1 is DFQATT and CDR2 is SNEGSKA (reference sequence). V dropped 6 bases and J dropped 4; count of bases not matched to a gene: 6. The CDR3 totals 14 residues. Partial CDR3 DNA: TGCAGTGCCCCTAGCGGGGGGGCCACAGAGACC. This gives the protein CSAPSGGATET. The CDR3 as a whole reads CSAPSGGATETQYF.

There are a few counts of this clone. The CDR3 end falls 3 residues outside the read, so it is completed with the germline J gene. This rearrangement joins TRBV19 to TRBJ2-3, with 8 bases aligning to TRBD1. Germline CDR1 and CDR2: LNHDA and SQIVND (reference sequence). The CDR3 sequence is 15 residues long. The CDR3 bases that were read are TGTGCCAGTAGTATAGGGCAGGGGGCGTACCAGCCG. Protein sequence: CASSIGQGAYQP. The CDR3 in its entirety is CASSIGQGAYQPQYF.

This clone was found many times. The read falls 3 residues short of the CDR3 end, and the missing part is taken from the germline J gene. The chain employs TRBV5-1 and TRBJ2-1; 8 bases agree with TRBD1. Trimming took 3 bases from V and 8 from J; bases not matched to a gene: 13. Germline V gene data show CDR1 as SGHRS and CDR2 as YFSETQ. The CDR3 loop spans 16 amino acids. The CDR3 loop is CASSWGTGTGLDEQFF. CDR3 bases read: TGCGCCAGCAGCTGGGGAACCGGGACAGGACTCGATGAG. Drawing the rest from reference TRBV5-1 and TRBJ2-1, the complete variable domain is KAGVTQTPRYLIKTRGQQVTLSCSPISGHRSVSWYQQTPGQGLQFLFEYFSETQRNKGNFPGRFSGRQFSNSRSEMNVSTLELGDSALYLCASSWGTGTGLDEQFFGPGTRLTVL.

Points on this clone: The sequenced fragment ends 3 residues before the CDR3 boundary, so the rest is inferred from the germline J gene. The chain uses TRBV7-9 and TRBJ1-4; TRBD1 might be the D (6 bases). The CDR3 spans 12 residues. V gave up 5 bases and J gave up 9 bases, with 10 bases separating them. Germline-derived CDR1 and CDR2 are SEHNR and FQNEAQ (reference sequence). CDR3 loop: CASSQGGQKLFF. The CDR3 DNA, read in part, is TGTGCCAGCAGCCAAGGGGGACAAAAA. Using reference TRBV7-9 and TRBJ1-4 for the parts outside the CDR3, the full variable domain is DTGVSQNPRHKITKRGQNVTFRCDPISEHNRLYWYRQTLGQGPEFLTYFQNEAQLEKSRLLSDRFSAERPKGSFSTLEIQRTEQGDSAMYLCASSQGGQKLFFGSGTQLSVL.